These 23 T cell receptor beta chains were sequenced from one sample in a study of T cells after yellow fever vaccination. Via MiXCR, TCRdb re-called the 5' RACE reads, giving one row per CDR3 protein. This sample has about 320,000 distinct CDR3 sequences, with about 4.5% found just once. This specimen was PBMCs, taken 15 days after the yellow fever booster vaccination. The receptors stem from a man younger than 35 who received the YFV17D yellow fever vaccine.

This clonotype was recorded many times. The genes are TRBV7-8 and TRBJ2-5; D may be TRBD2 (6 bases). V was shortened by 4 bases and J by 5 bases, with 14 bases between the two germline ends. The CDR3 covers 14 residues. Germline CDR1 reads SGHVS; CDR2 reads FQNEAQ. The CDR3 DNA reads as TGTGCCAGCAGCTCAGAGGGTCGGGAGGAGACCCAGTACTTC. It is translated as CASSSEGREETQYF.

This clonotype was counted between two and nine times. The V gene is TRBV7-3, the J gene TRBJ2-2; D tentatively reads TRBD1 or TRBD2 (8 bases each). The germline V and J ends were trimmed by 3 bases and 4 bases, with 21 bases remaining between them. This CDR3 contains 18 residues. Germline-derived CDR1 and CDR2 are SGHTA and FQGTGA. Here the CDR3 reads CASSLDRASGLTTGELFF. CDR3 nucleotides: TGTGCCAGCAGCTTGGACAGGGCTAGCGGGTTGACCACCGGGGAGCTGTTTTTT.

Details on this clonotype: A much larger clone lies one base from this, so it may be a read error. V gene TRBV7-2 combines with J gene TRBJ2-3, with 8 bases matching TRBD2. This CDR3 has 14 amino acids. Germline CDR1 and CDR2: SGHTA and FQGNSA. The CDR3: CASSYGGATDTLYF. CDR3 bases: TGTGCCAGCAGCTACGGGGGGGCCACAGATACGCTGTATTTT.

This clonotype was counted at least ten times. The rearrangement uses TRBV6-5 and TRBJ2-6; no firm D call. Trimming removed 2 bases from V and 2 bases from J, with 10 bases in between. The CDR3 spans 16 residues. Germline CDR1 MNHEY, CDR2 SVGAGI. CDR3 nucleotides: TGTGCCAGCAGTTACGGCCTCAGAGCTGGGGCCAACGTCCTGACTTTC. Residues: CASSYGLRAGANVLTF.

The sample holds a few counts of this clonotype. CDR3 in amino acids: CASSARTGGDTEAFF. DNA of the CDR3: TGTGCCAGCAGCGCGCGGACAGGGGGCGATACTGAAGCTTTCTTT. The chain employs TRBV7-9 and TRBJ1-1; TRBD1 matches 11 bases. Looked up from germline, CDR1 is SEHNR and CDR2 is FQNEAQ (reference sequence). The CDR3 has 15 amino acids. After removal of 5 bases from V and 5 bases from J, the junction contained 7 bases not matched to a gene.

In this sample, this clonotype turned up a few times. The V call is TRBV20-1, the J call TRBJ2-3, with 12 bases that match TRBD2. This CDR3 spans 16 amino acids. V was clipped by 5 bases and J by 5 bases; unmatched bases: 11. CDR1 DFQATT and CDR2 SNEGSKA come from the germline V gene (reference sequence). This chain's CDR3 is CSAPLTSGGTIDTQYF. The CDR3 DNA reads TGCAGTGCTCCACTGACTAGCGGGGGCACTATAGATACGCAGTATTTT.

The chain employs TRBV29-1 and TRBJ1-1, with a possible D match to TRBD1 (5 bases). Germline CDR1 reads SQVTM; CDR2 reads ANQGSEA. Between the trimmed V and J ends, which lost 5 bases and 0 bases, there was a span of 10 bases. This CDR3 has 13 residues. DNA of the CDR3: TGCAGCGTTTCGCGACAGCTGAACACTGAAGCTTTCTTT. Its protein product is CSVSRQLNTEAFF.

In its sample, this clonotype was seen many times. This chain connects TRBV7-8 to TRBJ2-1, with D tentatively TRBD1 (6 bases). CDR3 length equals 15 residues. The V gene lost 2 bases and the J gene lost 4 bases, with 12 bases spanning the gap. Germline V gene data show CDR1 as SGHVS and CDR2 as FQNEAQ. The DNA for the CDR3 is TGTGCCAGCAGCTTACCCCGACAGGCTTACAATGAGCAGTTCTTC. Translating gives CASSLPRQAYNEQFF. Drawing the rest from reference TRBV7-8 and TRBJ2-1, the complete variable domain is GAGVSQSPRYKVAKRGQDVALRCDPISGHVSLFWYQQALGQGPEFLTYFQNEAQLDKSGLPSDRFFAERPEGSVSTLKIQRTQQEDSAVYLCASSLPRQAYNEQFFGPGTRLTVL.

The chain joins TRBV7-2 to TRBJ1-1; D might be TRBD1 (6 bases). The V end was cut by 1 base, the J end by 10 bases, with 16 bases between. The CDR3 runs to 14 residues. Germline lookup yields CDR1 SGHTA and CDR2 FQGNSA. This chain's CDR3 is CASSLVWGPGSAFF. DNA of the CDR3: TGTGCCAGCAGCTTAGTATGGGGGCCCGGGTCAGCTTTCTTT.

This chain uses TRBV9 with TRBJ2-7; 9 nucleotides align to TRBD1. This CDR3 has 13 residues. CDR1 is SGDLS, CDR2 YYNGEE, per germline. The junction had 1 base not matched to a gene; V was cut back by 0 bases and J by 6 bases. The DNA for the CDR3 is TGTGCCAGCAGCGTAGTACAGGGGGCCGAGCAGTACTTC. It is translated as CASSVVQGAEQYF. The variable domain in full, completed from reference TRBV9 and TRBJ2-7, reads DSGVTQTPKHLITATGQRVTLRCSPRSGDLSVYWYQQSLDQGLQFLIQYYNGEERAKGNILERFSAQQFPDLHSELNLSSLELGDSALYFCASSVVQGAEQYFGPGTRLTVT.

This clonotype was seen ten or more times. The J gene is TRBJ2-1, the V gene TRBV10-3; 10 positions agree with TRBD2. Germline-derived CDR1 and CDR2 are ENHRY and SYGVKD. Trimming removed 5 bases from V and 8 bases from J; junction bases left unmatched: 9. The length of the CDR3 is 15 residues. The CDR3: CAISPSGGGVHEQFF. The CDR3 DNA sequence: TGTGCCATCAGTCCTAGCGGGGGAGGGGTGCATGAGCAGTTCTTC.

The chain recombines TRBV12-3 or TRBV12-4 with TRBJ1-2, with TRBD1 matching 8 bases. CDR3 length: 12 amino acids. Trimming removed 4 bases from V and 7 bases from J; junction bases left unmatched: 2. CDR3 residues: CASSSGGRGYTF. The CDR3, as DNA: TGTGCCAGCAGTTCAGGGGGCCGTGGCTACACCTTC.

This clonotype was observed many times. This sequence joins TRBV4-3 and TRBJ2-5, with D perhaps matching TRBD1 or TRBD2 (6 bases each). V dropped 0 bases and J dropped 7 bases, with 12 bases sitting between them. The germline CDR1 and CDR2 sequences are LGHNA and YSLEER. CDR3 length equals 14 residues. The CDR3 loop reads CASSQETGAGTQYF. DNA of the CDR3: TGCGCCAGCAGCCAAGAAACGGGGGCCGGGACCCAGTACTTC.

This clonotype has just a few counts. The V and J genes are TRBV6-2 or TRBV6-3 and TRBJ2-5; weak D call: TRBD2 (5 bases). The CDR3 has 15 amino acids. The V and J ends lost 7 bases and 1 base respectively, with 16 bases between them. Germline CDR1 MNHEY, CDR2 SVGEGT. CDR3 sequence: CASTEARDRQETQYF. DNA for the CDR3: TGTGCCAGCACCGAGGCCCGGGATCGCCAAGAGACCCAGTACTTC.

This clonotype has ten or more counts. The chain employs TRBV6-5 and TRBJ1-1, with D hard to call. Trimming left V 2 bases short and J 4 bases short, with 8 bases between. The CDR3 totals 13 residues. Looked up from germline, CDR1 is MNHEY and CDR2 is SVGAGI. DNA of the CDR3: TGTGCCAGCAGTTACGGGTTGGCCACTGAAGCTTTCTTT. Translated: CASSYGLATEAFF.

This clonotype was recorded many times. This chain links TRBV7-2 with TRBJ2-3; maybe TRBD1 (6 bases). This CDR3 region has 14 residues. The V and J ends lost 2 bases and 5 bases respectively, with 11 bases between them. Per the germline V gene, CDR1 is SGHTA and CDR2 is FQGNSA. The CDR3 protein is CASSLTGIGDTQYF. The DNA of the CDR3 is TGTGCCAGCAGCTTAACAGGGATAGGAGATACGCAGTATTTT.

The chain couples TRBV6-6 to TRBJ2-7, with a weak D call TRBD1 (6 bases). The CDR3 runs to 15 residues. Germline V CDR1 and CDR2: MNHNY, SVGAGI (reference sequence). V dropped 2 bases and J dropped 5 bases, with 16 bases sitting between them. The CDR3 sequence: CASSYVPGQGNEQYF. The CDR3 DNA reads TGTGCCAGCAGTTACGTTCCCGGCCAGGGGAACGAGCAGTACTTC.

This rearrangement joins TRBV11-1 to TRBJ1-2; D call uncertain. Germline V gene data show CDR1 as SGHAT and CDR2 as FQDESV (reference sequence). V was clipped by 3 bases and J by 8 bases, with 16 bases between them. The CDR3 loop spans 14 amino acids. The DNA of the CDR3 is TGTGCCAGCAGCTTTCGGGCACAATCATCGGGCTACACCTTC. Protein sequence: CASSFRAQSSGYTF.

This clonotype was found many times. This chain links TRBV12-3 or TRBV12-4 with TRBJ2-5, with a possible D match to TRBD2 (6 bases). This CDR3 has 15 residues. V was clipped by 6 bases and J by 5 bases, with 19 bases between them. This chain's CDR3 is CASSQVLGGGETQYF. Written as DNA, the CDR3 is TGTGCCAGCAGCCAGGTTTTGGGTGGAGGGGAGACCCAGTACTTC.

This clonotype was observed many times. The chain carries TRBV7-9 and TRBJ2-3; TRBD2 might be the D (6 bases). The CDR3 length is 14 residues. V was pared by 3 bases and J by 1 base, with 8 bases between. The V gene's germline CDR1 is SEHNR and CDR2 FQNEAQ (reference sequence). The CDR3 protein is CASSFGGGTDTQYF. The CDR3, as DNA: TGTGCCAGCAGCTTTGGAGGGGGCACAGATACGCAGTATTTT. Full variable domain (rest looked up from reference TRBV7-9 and TRBJ2-3): DTGVSQNPRHKITKRGQNVTFRCDPISEHNRLYWYRQTLGQGPEFLTYFQNEAQLEKSRLLSDRFSAERPKGSFSTLEIQRTEQGDSAMYLCASSFGGGTDTQYFGPGTRLTVL.

This clonotype was observed many times. The chain employs TRBV7-6 and TRBJ2-2; 8 bases line up with TRBD2. The CDR3 has 17 residues. Trimming at V came to 3 bases and at J to 1 base, leaving 7 bases not matched to a gene. CDR1 and CDR2 from the germline V gene are SGHVS and FNYEAQ. The CDR3 is CASSFQRGGVNTGELFF. In DNA form, the CDR3 reads TGTGCCAGCAGCTTCCAACGGGGGGGCGTGAACACCGGGGAGCTGTTTTTT.

This clonotype was observed many times. This chain uses TRBV20-1 with TRBJ1-5, with D unclear. This CDR3 is 13 amino acids long. Germline assignment: CDR1 DFQATT and CDR2 SNEGSKA (reference sequence). With 5 bases removed from V and 3 bases from J, the gap between germline ends came to 11 bases. CDR3 DNA sequence: TGCAGTGCTGTAGCCAGCCTCAATCAGCCCCAGCATTTT. Protein product: CSAVASLNQPQHF.

This clonotype was recorded many times. The rearrangement links TRBV5-1 to TRBJ2-1; D call uncertain. The V and J ends lost 0 bases and 0 bases respectively, with 7 bases between them. CDR3 length: 15 amino acids. Germline V gene lookup returns CDR1 SGHRS and CDR2 YFSETQ. The CDR3 sequence: CASSLAVDSYNEQFF. In nucleotides, the CDR3 is TGCGCCAGCAGCTTGGCTGTAGACTCCTACAATGAGCAGTTCTTC.